This TCR beta chain was captured by sequencing in a study of shared clonotypes between healthy human individuals. Comments on this clone: Its target is not known.

It was across several immunoSEQ plates that each subset's genomic DNA was evenly split. Sequenced by immunoSEQ multiplex PCR; TCRdb stores in-frame clones only, minus some. The table shows approximately 340,000 clones, with roughly 70% occurring only once. The study, taken as a whole, reports: Clonotype sharing across several donors was observed for about 5.5% of naive CD4 clonotypes. The low donor count limited represented genetic and exposure-history diversity.

Losses at the gene ends were 2 bases for V and 2 bases for J; bases not matched to a gene: 10. CDR3 length: 17 residues. Germline V CDR1 and CDR2: SEHNR, FQNEAQ (reference sequence). From CD4+ cells came CD45RA+ naive and CD45RA-negative memory subsets. The sequenced material came from memory CD4+ T cells sorted from blood. The subset denotes: CD45RA-negative fraction. The chain carries TRBV7-9 and TRBJ1-2; 8 bases agree with TRBD1. The source is a man aged 25 to 40 in good health. The CDR3 loop is CASSLNIAAGGNYGYTF. The CDR3, as DNA: TGTGCCAGCAGCTTAAATATTGCCGCAGGGGGCAACTATGGCTACACCTTC.